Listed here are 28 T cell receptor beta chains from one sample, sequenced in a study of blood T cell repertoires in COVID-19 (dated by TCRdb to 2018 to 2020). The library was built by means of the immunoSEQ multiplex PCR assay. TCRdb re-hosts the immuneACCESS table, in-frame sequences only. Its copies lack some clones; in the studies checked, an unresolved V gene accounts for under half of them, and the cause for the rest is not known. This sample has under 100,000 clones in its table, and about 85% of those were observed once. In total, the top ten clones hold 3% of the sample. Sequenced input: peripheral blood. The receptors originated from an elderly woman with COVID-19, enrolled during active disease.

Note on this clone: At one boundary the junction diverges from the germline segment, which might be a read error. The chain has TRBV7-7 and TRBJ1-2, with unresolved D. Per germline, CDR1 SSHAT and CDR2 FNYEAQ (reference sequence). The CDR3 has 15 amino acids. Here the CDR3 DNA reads TGTGCTAGCAGCTTAAATCCCCGGAGGAACTATGGCTACACCTTC. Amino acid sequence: CASSLNPRRNYGYTF. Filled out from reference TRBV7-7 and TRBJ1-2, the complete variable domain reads GAGVSQSPRYKVTKRGQDVTLRCDPISSHATLYWYQQALGQGPEFLTYFNYEAQPDKSGLPSDRFSAERPEGSISTLTIQRTEQRDSAMYRCASSLNPRRNYGYTFGSGTRLTVV.

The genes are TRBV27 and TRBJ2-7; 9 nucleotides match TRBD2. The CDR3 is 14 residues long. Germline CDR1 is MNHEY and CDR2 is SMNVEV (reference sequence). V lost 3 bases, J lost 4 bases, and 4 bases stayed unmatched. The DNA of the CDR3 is TGTGCCAGCAGTTTTGACCTAGCGGGGTACGAGCAGTACTTC. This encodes CASSFDLAGYEQYF.

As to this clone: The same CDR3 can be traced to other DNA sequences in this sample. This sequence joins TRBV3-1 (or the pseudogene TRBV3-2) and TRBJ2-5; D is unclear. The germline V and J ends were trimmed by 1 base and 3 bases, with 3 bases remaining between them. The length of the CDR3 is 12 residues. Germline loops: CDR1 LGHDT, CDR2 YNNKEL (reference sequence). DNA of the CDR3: TGTGCCAGCAGCCAAGCGGAAGAGACCCAGTACTTC. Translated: CASSQAEETQYF.

The CDR3 sequence: CASRHRTGGTYEQYF. The CDR3 DNA reads TGTGCCAGCCGACATCGGACAGGGGGCACCTACGAGCAGTACTTC. V is TRBV27 and J is TRBJ2-7; 11 bases match TRBD1. The CDR3 covers 15 residues. Per germline, CDR1 MNHEY and CDR2 SMNVEV (reference sequence). The V gene end was trimmed by 8 bases and the J gene end by 2 bases; junction bases not matched to a gene: 8.

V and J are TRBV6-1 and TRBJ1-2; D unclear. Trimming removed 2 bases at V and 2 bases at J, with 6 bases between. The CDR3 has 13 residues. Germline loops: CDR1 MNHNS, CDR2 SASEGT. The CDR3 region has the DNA TGTGCCAGCAGTGAAACTTTCAACTATGGCTACACCTTC. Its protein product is CASSETFNYGYTF.

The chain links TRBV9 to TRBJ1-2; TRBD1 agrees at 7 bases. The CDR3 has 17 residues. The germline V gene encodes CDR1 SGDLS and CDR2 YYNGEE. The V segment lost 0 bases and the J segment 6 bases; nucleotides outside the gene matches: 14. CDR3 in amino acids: CASSVVPIHQGGDGYTF. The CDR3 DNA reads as TGTGCCAGCAGCGTAGTGCCCATACACCAGGGGGGAGATGGCTACACCTTC.

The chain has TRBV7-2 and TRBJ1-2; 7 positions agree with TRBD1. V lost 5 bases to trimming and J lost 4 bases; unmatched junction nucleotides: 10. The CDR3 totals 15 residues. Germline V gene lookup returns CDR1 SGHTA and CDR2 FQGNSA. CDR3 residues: CASSIGGGGGYGYTF. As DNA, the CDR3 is TGTGCCAGCAGCATAGGAGGGGGCGGCGGCTATGGCTACACCTTC.

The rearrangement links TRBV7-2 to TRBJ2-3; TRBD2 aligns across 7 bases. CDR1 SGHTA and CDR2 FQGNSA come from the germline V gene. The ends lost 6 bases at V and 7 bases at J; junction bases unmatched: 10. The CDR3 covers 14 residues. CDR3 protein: CASRERGGGYTQYF. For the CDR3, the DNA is TGTGCCAGCAGAGAGCGCGGGGGAGGGTATACGCAGTATTTT.

The CDR3 DNA reads as TGTGCCATCAGCGCGGCGGGTTTTAACACCGGGGAGCTGTTTTTT. This gives the protein CAISAAGFNTGELFF. The rearrangement uses TRBV10-3 and TRBJ2-2; maybe TRBD2 (5 bases). Germline loops: CDR1 ENHRY, CDR2 SYGVKD. Trimming removed 6 bases from V and 2 bases from J, with 13 bases in between. There are 15 residues in the CDR3.

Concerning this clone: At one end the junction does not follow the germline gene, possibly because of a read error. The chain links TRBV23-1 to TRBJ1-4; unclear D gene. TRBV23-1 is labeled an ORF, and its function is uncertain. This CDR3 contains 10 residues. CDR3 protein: CASSPQSPIF. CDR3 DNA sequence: TGCGCCAGTAGTCCACAGTCCCCTATTTTT.

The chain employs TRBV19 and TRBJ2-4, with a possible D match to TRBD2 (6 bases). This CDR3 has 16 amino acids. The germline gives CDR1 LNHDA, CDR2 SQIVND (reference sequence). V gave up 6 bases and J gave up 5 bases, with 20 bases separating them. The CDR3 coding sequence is TGTGCCAGTAGCGGAAGGAGGGGCAGCCGGCAAAACATTCAGTACTTC. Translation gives CASSGRRGSRQNIQYF.

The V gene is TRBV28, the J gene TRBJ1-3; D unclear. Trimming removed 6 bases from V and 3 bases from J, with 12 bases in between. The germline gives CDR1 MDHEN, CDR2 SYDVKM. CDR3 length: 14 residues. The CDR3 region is CASSPQVGGNTIYF. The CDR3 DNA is TGTGCCAGCAGCCCGCAGGTTGGTGGAAACACCATATATTTT.

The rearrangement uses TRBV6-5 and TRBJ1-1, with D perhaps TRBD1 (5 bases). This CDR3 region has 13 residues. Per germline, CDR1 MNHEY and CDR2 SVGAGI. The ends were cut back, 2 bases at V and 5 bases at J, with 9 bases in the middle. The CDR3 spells CASSYLGGTEAFF. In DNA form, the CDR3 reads TGTGCCAGCAGTTACCTGGGGGGTACTGAAGCTTTCTTT.

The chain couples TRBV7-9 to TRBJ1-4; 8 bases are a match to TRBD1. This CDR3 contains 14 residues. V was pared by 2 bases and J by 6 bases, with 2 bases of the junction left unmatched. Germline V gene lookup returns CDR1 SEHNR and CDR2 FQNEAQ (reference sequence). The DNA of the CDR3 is TGTGCCAGCAGCTTACAGGGGGCCGATGAAAAACTGTTTTTT. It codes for CASSLQGADEKLFF.

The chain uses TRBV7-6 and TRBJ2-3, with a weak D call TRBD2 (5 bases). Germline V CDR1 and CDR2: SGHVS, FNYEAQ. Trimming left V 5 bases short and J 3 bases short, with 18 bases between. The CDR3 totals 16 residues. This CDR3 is CASSPDRAGQTDTQYF. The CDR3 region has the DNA TGTGCCAGCAGCCCCGATCGGGCGGGTCAGACAGATACGCAGTATTTT.

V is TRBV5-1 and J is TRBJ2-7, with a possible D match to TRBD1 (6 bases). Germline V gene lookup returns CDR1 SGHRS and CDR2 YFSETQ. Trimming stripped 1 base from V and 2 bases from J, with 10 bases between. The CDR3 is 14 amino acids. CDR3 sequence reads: CASSLTGPTYEQYF. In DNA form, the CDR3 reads TGCGCCAGCAGCTTGACAGGGCCTACCTACGAGCAGTACTTC. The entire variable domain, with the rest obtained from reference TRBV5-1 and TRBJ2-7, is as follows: KAGVTQTPRYLIKTRGQQVTLSCSPISGHRSVSWYQQTPGQGLQFLFEYFSETQRNKGNFPGRFSGRQFSNSRSEMNVSTLELGDSALYLCASSLTGPTYEQYFGPGTRLTVT.

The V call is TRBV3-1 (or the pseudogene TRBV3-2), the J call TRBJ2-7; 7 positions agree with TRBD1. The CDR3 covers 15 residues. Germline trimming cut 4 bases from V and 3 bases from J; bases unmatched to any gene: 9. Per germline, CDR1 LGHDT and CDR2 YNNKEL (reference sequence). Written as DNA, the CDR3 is TGTGCCAGCAGCCTGGACGGACAGGCTCGCTACGAGCAGTACTTC. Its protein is CASSLDGQARYEQYF.

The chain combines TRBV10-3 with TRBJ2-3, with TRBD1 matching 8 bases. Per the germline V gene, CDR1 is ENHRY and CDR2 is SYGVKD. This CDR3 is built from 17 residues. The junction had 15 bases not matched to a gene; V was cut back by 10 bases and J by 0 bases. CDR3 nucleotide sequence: TGTGCCACCGGACCGGGACAGGTAACCTTTAGCACAGATACGCAGTATTTT. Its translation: CATGPGQVTFSTDTQYF.

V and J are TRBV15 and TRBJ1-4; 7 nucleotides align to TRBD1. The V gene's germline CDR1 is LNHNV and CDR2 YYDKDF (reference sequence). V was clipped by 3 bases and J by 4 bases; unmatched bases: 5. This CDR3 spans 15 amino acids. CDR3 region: CATSRRGQFNEKLFF. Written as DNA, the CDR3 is TGTGCCACCAGCAGGAGGGGGCAGTTTAATGAAAAACTGTTTTTT.

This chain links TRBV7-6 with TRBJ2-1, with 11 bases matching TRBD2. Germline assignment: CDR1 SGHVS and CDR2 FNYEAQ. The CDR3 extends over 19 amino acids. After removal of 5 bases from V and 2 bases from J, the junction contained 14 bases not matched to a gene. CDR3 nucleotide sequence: TGTGCCAGCAGCCAATCCTGGACTAGCGGGCGATATACCTACAATGAGCAGTTCTTC. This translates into CASSQSWTSGRYTYNEQFF.

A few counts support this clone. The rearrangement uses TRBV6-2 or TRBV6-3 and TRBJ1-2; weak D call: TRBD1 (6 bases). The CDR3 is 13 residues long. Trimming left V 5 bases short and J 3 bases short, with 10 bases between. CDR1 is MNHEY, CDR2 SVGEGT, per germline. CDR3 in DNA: TGTGCCAGCAGTCCACAGGGAGACTATGGCTACACCTTC. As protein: CASSPQGDYGYTF.

CDR3 DNA sequence: TGCAGCACCCAGCTAGCGGGGTTCACAGATACGCAGTATTTT. It codes for CSTQLAGFTDTQYF. The V gene is TRBV29-1, the J gene TRBJ2-3; 9 positions agree with TRBD2. Looked up from germline, CDR1 is SQVTM and CDR2 is ANQGSEA. With V trimmed by 8 bases and J by 2 bases, 8 bases remained unmatched. The CDR3 extends over 14 amino acids.

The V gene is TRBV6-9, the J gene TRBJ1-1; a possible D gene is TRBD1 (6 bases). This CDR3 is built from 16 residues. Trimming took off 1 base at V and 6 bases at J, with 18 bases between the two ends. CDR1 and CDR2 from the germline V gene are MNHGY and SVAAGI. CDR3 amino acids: CASSYYHKRRGPEAFF. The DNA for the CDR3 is TGTGCCAGCAGTTATTATCACAAGCGGCGGGGGCCTGAAGCTTTCTTT.

The chain's CDR3 is CASSFRGAGEQYF. The CDR3 DNA reads TGTGCCAGCAGTTTCCGGGGGGCAGGCGAGCAGTACTTC. The chain recombines TRBV27 with TRBJ2-7; weak D call: TRBD2 (7 bases). The V end was cut by 3 bases, the J end by 6 bases, with 12 bases between. CDR1 is MNHEY, CDR2 SMNVEV, per germline (reference sequence). This CDR3 region has 13 residues.

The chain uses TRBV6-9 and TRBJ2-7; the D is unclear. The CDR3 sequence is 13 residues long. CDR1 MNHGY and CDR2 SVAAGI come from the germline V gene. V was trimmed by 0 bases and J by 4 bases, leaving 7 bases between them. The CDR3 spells CASSYSRSYEQYF. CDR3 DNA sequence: TGTGCCAGCAGTTATTCTAGGAGTTACGAGCAGTACTTC.

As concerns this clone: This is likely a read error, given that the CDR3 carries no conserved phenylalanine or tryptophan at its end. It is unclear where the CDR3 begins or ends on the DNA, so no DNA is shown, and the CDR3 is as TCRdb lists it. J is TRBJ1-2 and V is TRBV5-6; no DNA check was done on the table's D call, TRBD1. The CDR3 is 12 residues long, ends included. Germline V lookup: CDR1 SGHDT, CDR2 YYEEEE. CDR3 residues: CASSIRDRDLLL.

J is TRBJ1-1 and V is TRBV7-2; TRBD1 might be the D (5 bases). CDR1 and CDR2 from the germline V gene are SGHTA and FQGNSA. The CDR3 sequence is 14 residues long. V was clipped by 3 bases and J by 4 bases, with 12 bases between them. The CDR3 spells CASSLGGSVTEAFF. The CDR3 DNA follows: TGTGCCAGCAGCTTGGGGGGGAGTGTCACTGAAGCTTTCTTT.

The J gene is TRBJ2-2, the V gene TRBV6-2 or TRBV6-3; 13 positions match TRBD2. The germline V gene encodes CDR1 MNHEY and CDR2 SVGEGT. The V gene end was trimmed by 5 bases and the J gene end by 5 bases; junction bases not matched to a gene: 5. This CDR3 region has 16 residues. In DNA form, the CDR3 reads TGTGCCAGCAGTGATGGACTAGCGGGAGATACCGGGGAGCTGTTTTTT. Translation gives CASSDGLAGDTGELFF.